A selection of T cell receptor beta chains follows, all from one sample in a study of T cells in tuberculosis. Profiling relied on immunoSEQ multiplex PCR, and the TCRdb table lists in-frame clones only, not all of them. The sample includes some 31,000 clones, 92% of them seen just once. The sample consisted of PBMCs, taken at tuberculosis diagnosis. The receptors stem from an adult with tuberculosis. CDR3s include the opening cysteine and the closing phenylalanine or tryptophan. The D gene is left open where the match is weak. Rows may omit the clone size; those that give it use once, few, many or a size class.

clone_size: -
v_call: TRBV5-1
j_call: TRBJ2-7
d_call: -
cdr3_nt: TGCGCCAGCAGCTTGACCTCCATCAGCTACGAGCAGTACTTC
cdr3_aa: CASSLTSISYEQYF

clone_size: -
v_call: TRBV21-1
j_call: TRBJ1-5
d_call: -
cdr3_nt: TGTGCCAGCAGCAAATCCCCCGGGGTCGGGGGGGTTAGCAATCAGCCCCAGCATTTT
cdr3_aa: CASSKSPGVGGVSNQPQHF

clone_size: -
v_call: TRBV9
j_call: TRBJ2-3
d_call: -
cdr3_nt: TGTGCCAGCAGCTGGAGGCCTAGCACAGATACGCAGTATTTT
cdr3_aa: CASSWRPSTDTQYF

clone_size: -
v_call: TRBV6-6
j_call: TRBJ2-7
d_call: -
cdr3_nt: TGTGCCAGCACCCCCCAAGGCGGCACGTACGAGCAGTACTTC
cdr3_aa: CASTPQGGTYEQYF

clone_size: few
v_call: TRBV7-3
j_call: TRBJ2-5
d_call: -
cdr3_nt: TGTGCCAGCAGCGCCCATGAAGGGGGGACCCAGTACTTC
cdr3_aa: CASSAHEGGTQYF

clone_size: -
v_call: TRBV9
j_call: TRBJ2-3
d_call: -
cdr3_nt: TGTGCCAGCAGCGTCGGGGCTAGCGCTGCGGATACGCAGTATTTT
cdr3_aa: CASSVGASAADTQYF

clone_size: -
v_call: TRBV4-2
j_call: TRBJ2-7
d_call: -
cdr3_nt: TGTGCCAGCAGCCAAGCGACAGGCTTCTACGAGCAGTACTTC
cdr3_aa: CASSQATGFYEQYF

clone_size: -
v_call: TRBV7-6
j_call: TRBJ2-1
d_call: -
cdr3_nt: TGTGCCAGCAGCTCGTATCAGGGGGGAGAGCAGTTCTTC
cdr3_aa: CASSSYQGGEQFF

clone_size: -
v_call: TRBV11-2
j_call: TRBJ2-2
d_call: -
cdr3_nt: TGTGCCAGCAGCTTAGGCGGGGGACAGGCCGTAAAAAAGGCCGGGGAGCTGTTTTTT
cdr3_aa: CASSLGGGQAVKKAGELFF

clone_size: -
v_call: TRBV13
j_call: TRBJ1-5
d_call: -
cdr3_nt: TGTGCCAGCAGCTTAGGGGCAGGCCCTAATTCGCCCCAGCATTTT
cdr3_aa: CASSLGAGPNSPQHF

clone_size: -
v_call: TRBV4-2
j_call: TRBJ2-2
d_call: TRBD1
cdr3_nt: TGTGCCAGCAGCCAAGAACCGGGACAGGGGGAGAACACCGGGGAGCTGTTTTTT
cdr3_aa: CASSQEPGQGENTGELFF

clone_size: -
v_call: TRBV28
j_call: TRBJ1-3
d_call: -
cdr3_nt: TGTGCCAGCAGAGCAGGGCCTGGAAACACCATATATTTT
cdr3_aa: CASRAGPGNTIYF

clone_size: -
v_call: TRBV29-1
j_call: TRBJ2-7
d_call: -
cdr3_nt: TGCAGCGCCCTGACAGAGACCTACGAGCAGTACTTC
cdr3_aa: CSALTETYEQYF

clone_size: -
v_call: TRBV5-1
j_call: TRBJ1-2
d_call: -
cdr3_nt: TGCGCCAGCAGCTTGGTGTCAGGGGAAGCTAACTATGGCTACACCTTC
cdr3_aa: CASSLVSGEANYGYTF

clone_size: -
v_call: TRBV28
j_call: TRBJ1-2
d_call: TRBD1
cdr3_nt: TGTGCCAGCAGTTTATCGACAGGGGGCTATGGCTACACCTTC
cdr3_aa: CASSLSTGGYGYTF

clone_size: -
v_call: TRBV7-8
j_call: TRBJ2-2
d_call: TRBD1
cdr3_nt: TGTGCCAGCAGCCCCCGGACAGGGGGGTCCGGGGAGCTGTTTTTT
cdr3_aa: CASSPRTGGSGELFF

clone_size: -
v_call: TRBV5-6
j_call: TRBJ2-6
d_call: -
cdr3_nt: TGTGCCAGCAACCCGTTGACATTTGACAGCTCTGGGGCCAACGTCCTGACTTTC
cdr3_aa: CASNPLTFDSSGANVLTF

clone_size: -
v_call: TRBV28
j_call: TRBJ2-2
d_call: -
cdr3_nt: TGTGCCAGCAGTTTCCTCGTCTTCGGGGAGCTGTTTTTT
cdr3_aa: CASSFLVFGELFF

clone_size: -
v_call: TRBV7-2
j_call: TRBJ1-1
d_call: TRBD1
cdr3_nt: TGTGCCAGCAGCACCCGACGGACAGGAGGGAACACTGAAGCTTTCTTT
cdr3_aa: CASSTRRTGGNTEAFF

clone_size: -
v_call: TRBV5-5
j_call: TRBJ1-3
d_call: TRBD1
cdr3_nt: TGTGCCAGCAGCTTGGAGGGGGCCTCTGGAAACACCATATATTTT
cdr3_aa: CASSLEGASGNTIYF

clone_size: -
v_call: TRBV6-1
j_call: TRBJ1-2
d_call: TRBD1
cdr3_nt: TGTGCCACCTTTGACAGGGGGCAATGGGGCTACACCTTC
cdr3_aa: CATFDRGQWGYTF

clone_size: -
v_call: TRBV19
j_call: TRBJ2-3
d_call: TRBD1
cdr3_nt: TGTGCCAGTAGTATTGGGACAGGGTACAGCACAGATACGCAGTATTTT
cdr3_aa: CASSIGTGYSTDTQYF

clone_size: -
v_call: TRBV9
j_call: TRBJ2-1
d_call: TRBD2
cdr3_nt: TGTGCCAGCAGCGTTCTGGGACAGTTGGCGGGAGGGCCGGGCTACAATGAGCAGTTCTTC
cdr3_aa: CASSVLGQLAGGPGYNEQFF

clone_size: once
v_call: TRBV6-1
j_call: TRBJ2-2
d_call: -
cdr3_nt: TGTGCCAGCAAGGAGGGGCCGTTTTGGGAGCTGTTTTTT
cdr3_aa: CASKEGPFWELFF

clone_size: -
v_call: TRBV2
j_call: TRBJ2-7
d_call: TRBD2
cdr3_nt: TGTGCCAGCATCATAAGCGGGGGGGCCTTCTACGAGCAGTACTTC
cdr3_aa: CASIISGGAFYEQYF

clone_size: -
v_call: TRBV5-1
j_call: TRBJ2-7
d_call: TRBD2
cdr3_nt: TGCGCCAGCAGCTTGTTAAGCGGGAGGGTATACGAGCAGTACTTC
cdr3_aa: CASSLLSGRVYEQYF

clone_size: -
v_call: TRBV9
j_call: TRBJ2-1
d_call: -
cdr3_nt: TGTGCCAGCAGCGAAACATTAAGGGGGGGCCAAAATGAGCAGTTCTTC
cdr3_aa: CASSETLRGGQNEQFF

clone_size: -
v_call: TRBV19
j_call: TRBJ2-3
d_call: TRBD2
cdr3_nt: TGTGCCAGTAGTCCCGGACTAGCGGGGGGACTGACTCCCCTAGATACGCAGTATTTT
cdr3_aa: CASSPGLAGGLTPLDTQYF

clone_size: once
v_call: TRBV4-1
j_call: TRBJ2-3
d_call: -
cdr3_nt: TGCGCCAGCAGCCAACCACTAGGGAGGGATACGCAGTATTTT
cdr3_aa: CASSQPLGRDTQYF

clone_size: -
v_call: TRBV23-1
j_call: TRBJ2-2
d_call: -
cdr3_nt: TGCGCCAGCAGTCAATCGAGGTTTGAGGGATCCGGGGAGCTGTTTTTT
cdr3_aa: CASSQSRFEGSGELFF

clone_size: -
v_call: TRBV10-1
j_call: TRBJ2-2
d_call: -
cdr3_nt: TGCGCCAGCAGTGATACGGCAGGCTCGGGGACCGGGGAGCTGTTTTTT
cdr3_aa: CASSDTAGSGTGELFF

clone_size: once
v_call: TRBV7-9
j_call: TRBJ2-7
d_call: TRBD1
cdr3_nt: TGTGCCAGCAGCCTTGGCGGGACAGGGGCCTACGAGCAGTACTTC
cdr3_aa: CASSLGGTGAYEQYF

clone_size: -
v_call: TRBV7-2
j_call: TRBJ2-3
d_call: TRBD2
cdr3_nt: TGTGCCAGCAGCTCTAGCGGGGCCGGCACAGATACGCAGTATTTT
cdr3_aa: CASSSSGAGTDTQYF

clone_size: -
v_call: TRBV29-1
j_call: TRBJ1-2
d_call: TRBD1
cdr3_nt: TGCAGCGTCTCACAGGGGGACGTTGGCTACACCTTC
cdr3_aa: CSVSQGDVGYTF

clone_size: -
v_call: TRBV12-5
j_call: TRBJ2-3
d_call: -
cdr3_nt: TGTGCTAGTGGTCCTGACAGGCCTAGCACAGATACGCAGTATTTT
cdr3_aa: CASGPDRPSTDTQYF

clone_size: -
v_call: TRBV14
j_call: TRBJ2-2
d_call: -
cdr3_nt: TGTGCCAGCAGCCAAACGGCCGGGGAGCTGTTTTTT
cdr3_aa: CASSQTAGELFF

clone_size: -
v_call: TRBV5-1
j_call: TRBJ2-1
d_call: TRBD1
cdr3_nt: TGCGCCAGCAGCTGGGGACAGGGGACTGAGCAGTTCTTC
cdr3_aa: CASSWGQGTEQFF

clone_size: -
v_call: TRBV4-1
j_call: TRBJ2-3
d_call: TRBD2
cdr3_nt: TGCGCCAGCAGCCGGACTAGCGGGGGGGCCGAAGATACGCAGTATTTT
cdr3_aa: CASSRTSGGAEDTQYF